This T cell receptor beta chain was recovered during a study of blood T cell repertoires in COVID-19. Generated by immunoSEQ multiplex PCR, the TCRdb table keeps only in-frame clones and is missing some. The sample holds roughly 200,000 clones, roughly four fifths seen once. CDR3 size: 15 residues. The germline V and J ends were trimmed by 5 bases and 8 bases, with 18 bases remaining between them. Germline V gene sequence: CDR1 MDHEN, CDR2 SYDVKM. The sample was PBMCs or T cells enriched from blood (not recorded which). The J gene is TRBJ1-4, the V gene TRBV28; no clear D gene. The receptor was derived from a man aged 35-49 years who had recovered from COVID-19. The CDR3 nucleotides are TGTGCCAGCAGTCGGTGGGAGCGGGTAGAGGAAAAACTGTTTTTT. Residues: CASSRWERVEEKLFF.